A selection of T cell receptor beta chains follows, all from one sample in a study of blood T cell repertoires in COVID-19. Generated by immunoSEQ multiplex PCR, the TCRdb table keeps only in-frame clones and is missing some. The sample holds 130,000 to 150,000 clones, roughly 76% seen once. What was sequenced was peripheral blood. The receptors stem from a human donor with acute or convalescent COVID-19. The donor label of this sample is uncertain. Both conserved end residues are part of each CDR3. D genes are given only for firm matches. A row's size may be missing; if present it is once, few, many or a size class.

J gene: TRBJ1-2
D gene: NA
clone size: NA
V gene: TRBV19
CDR3 length: 14
CDR3 DNA: TGTGCCAGTAATATGGACAACTATAACTATGGCTACACCTTC
CDR3 protein: CASNMDNYNYGYTF

J gene: TRBJ2-2
D gene: TRBD2
clone size: NA
V gene: TRBV11-3
CDR3 length: 14
CDR3 DNA: TGTGCCAGCCAACGAGGCGGGGGGCCCGGGGAGCTGTTTTTT
CDR3 protein: CASQRGGGPGELFF

J gene: TRBJ1-6
D gene: NA
clone size: NA
V gene: TRBV6-5
CDR3 length: 14
CDR3 DNA: TGTGCCAGCAGTACACGCTCCTATAATTCACCCCTCCACTTT
CDR3 protein: CASSTRSYNSPLHF

J gene: TRBJ1-1
D gene: NA
clone size: NA
V gene: TRBV3-1/TRBV3-2
CDR3 length: 12
CDR3 DNA: TGTGCCAGCAGCCAAGACACCCAGATCGCTTTCTTT
CDR3 protein: CASSQDTQIAFF

J gene: TRBJ1-1
D gene: NA
clone size: once
V gene: TRBV6-5
CDR3 length: 13
CDR3 DNA: TGTGCCAGCAGTCGGGGGGTATGGACTGAAGCTTTCTTT
CDR3 protein: CASSRGVWTEAFF

J gene: TRBJ1-2
D gene: NA
clone size: few
V gene: TRBV2
CDR3 length: 13
CDR3 DNA: TGTGCCAGCAGTCCGGACATGCGGTCTGGCTACACCTTC
CDR3 protein: CASSPDMRSGYTF

J gene: TRBJ2-2
D gene: NA
clone size: NA
V gene: TRBV18
CDR3 length: 14
CDR3 DNA: TGTGCCAGCTCACTCCCCCCGGGAACCGGGGAGCTGTTTTTT
CDR3 protein: CASSLPPGTGELFF

J gene: TRBJ1-4
D gene: TRBD1
clone size: NA
V gene: TRBV7-8
CDR3 length: 14
CDR3 DNA: TGTGCCAGCAGCCCGACAGACAGGGACGAAAAACTGTTTTTT
CDR3 protein: CASSPTDRDEKLFF

J gene: TRBJ2-7
D gene: TRBD2
clone size: few
V gene: TRBV7-9
CDR3 length: 15
CDR3 DNA: TGTGCCAGCAGCTTAGAGGTAGCGGGGGGCTACGAGCAGTACTTC
CDR3 protein: CASSLEVAGGYEQYF

J gene: TRBJ1-5
D gene: TRBD1
clone size: NA
V gene: TRBV19
CDR3 length: 18
CDR3 DNA: TGTGCCAGTAGTATAGAGGGGGACAGTCTGGGTAGCAATCAGCCCCAGCATTTT
CDR3 protein: CASSIEGDSLGSNQPQHF

J gene: TRBJ1-1
D gene: NA
clone size: NA
V gene: TRBV5-1
CDR3 length: 17
CDR3 DNA: TGCGCCAGCAGCTTGGTAGGCGGGCGGCGTACGAACACTGAAGCTTTCTTT
CDR3 protein: CASSLVGGRRTNTEAFF